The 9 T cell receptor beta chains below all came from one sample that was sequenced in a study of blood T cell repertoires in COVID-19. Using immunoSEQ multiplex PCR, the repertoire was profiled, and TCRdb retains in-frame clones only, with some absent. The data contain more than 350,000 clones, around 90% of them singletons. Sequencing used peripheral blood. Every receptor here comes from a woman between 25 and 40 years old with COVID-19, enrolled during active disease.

CDR3 residues: CASSLAASSYNEQFF. CDR3 sequence (DNA): TGTGCCAGCAGTTTAGCGGCCAGCTCCTACAATGAGCAGTTCTTC. V is TRBV6-5 and J is TRBJ2-1, with D perhaps matching TRBD2 (6 bases). The V and J ends lost 4 bases and 0 bases respectively, with 10 bases between them. This CDR3 contains 15 residues. Germline lookup yields CDR1 MNHEY and CDR2 SVGAGI.

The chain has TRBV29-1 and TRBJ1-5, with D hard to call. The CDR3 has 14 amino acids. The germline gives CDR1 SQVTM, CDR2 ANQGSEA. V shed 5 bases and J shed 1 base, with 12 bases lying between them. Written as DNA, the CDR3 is TGCAGCGTTCAGACCGGGTCAAGCAATCAGCCCCAGCATTTT. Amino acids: CSVQTGSSNQPQHF.

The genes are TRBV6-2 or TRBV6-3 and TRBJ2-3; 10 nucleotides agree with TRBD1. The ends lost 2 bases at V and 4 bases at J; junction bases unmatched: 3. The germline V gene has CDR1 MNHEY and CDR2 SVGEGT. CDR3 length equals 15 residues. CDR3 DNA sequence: TGTGCCAGCAGTTACGGGGACAGGGGCGCAGATACGCAGTATTTT. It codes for CASSYGDRGADTQYF.

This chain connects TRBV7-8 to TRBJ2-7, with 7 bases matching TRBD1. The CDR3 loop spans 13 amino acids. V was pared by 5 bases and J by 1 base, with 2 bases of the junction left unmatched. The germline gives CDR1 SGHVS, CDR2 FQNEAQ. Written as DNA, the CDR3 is TGTGCCAGCAGCGTGGGACAGTCCTACGAGCAGTACTTC. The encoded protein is CASSVGQSYEQYF.

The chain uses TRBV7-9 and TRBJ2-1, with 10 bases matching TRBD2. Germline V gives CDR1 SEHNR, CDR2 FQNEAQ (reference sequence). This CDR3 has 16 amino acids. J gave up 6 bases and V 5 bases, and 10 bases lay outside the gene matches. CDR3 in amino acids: CASSPRASGSPNEQFF. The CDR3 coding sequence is TGTGCCAGCAGCCCTCGAGCTAGCGGGAGCCCCAATGAGCAGTTCTTC.

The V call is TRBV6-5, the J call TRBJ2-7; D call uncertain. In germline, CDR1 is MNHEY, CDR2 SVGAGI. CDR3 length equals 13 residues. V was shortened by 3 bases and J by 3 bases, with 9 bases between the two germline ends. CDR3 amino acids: CASSYDAVYEQYF. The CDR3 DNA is TGTGCCAGCAGTTATGATGCGGTCTACGAGCAGTACTTC.

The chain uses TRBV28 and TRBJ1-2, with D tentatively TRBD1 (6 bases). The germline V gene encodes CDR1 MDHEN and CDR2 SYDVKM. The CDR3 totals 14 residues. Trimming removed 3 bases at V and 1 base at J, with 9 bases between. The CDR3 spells CASSLRTVNYGYTF. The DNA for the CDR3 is TGTGCCAGCAGTTTGCGGACAGTTAACTATGGCTACACCTTC.

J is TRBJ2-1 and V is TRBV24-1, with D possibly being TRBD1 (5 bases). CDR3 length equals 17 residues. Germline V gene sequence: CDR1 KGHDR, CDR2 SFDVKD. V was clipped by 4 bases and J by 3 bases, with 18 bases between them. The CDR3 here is CATSDSDTSRLYNEQFF. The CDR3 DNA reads TGTGCCACCAGTGACTCGGACACCTCAAGACTCTACAATGAGCAGTTCTTC.

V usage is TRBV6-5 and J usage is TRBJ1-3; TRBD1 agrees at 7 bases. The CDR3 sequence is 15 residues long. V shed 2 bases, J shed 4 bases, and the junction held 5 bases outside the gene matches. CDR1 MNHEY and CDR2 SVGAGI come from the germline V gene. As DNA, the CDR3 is TGTGCCAGCAGTTACCGGGACAGCGAAGGAAACACCATATATTTT. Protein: CASSYRDSEGNTIYF.